This is a list of T cell receptor beta chains from one sample in a study of blood T cells in healthy people across ages. One entry per CDR3 protein, called by TCRdb with MiXCR from the 5' RACE reads. Of 600,000 to 650,000 distinct CDR3 sequences detected, under 65% appear once; the ten largest clones hold roughly 34%. Specimen: blood. These receptors were taken from a man in his sixties in good health. The CDR3 runs from the conserved cysteine through the conserved F or W. Fields, in order: V gene, D gene, clone size, J gene, CDR3 DNA, CDR3 protein. D genes are given only for firm matches. Some rows mark clone size as missing; the rest say once, few, many or name a class of expanded clone.

V: TRBV3-1
D: -
size: -
J: TRBJ1-2
DNA: TGTGCCAGCAGCCCCGGCCGCCGGTATGACTACACCTTC
CDR3: CASSPGRRYDYTF

V: TRBV29-1
D: TRBD1
size: -
J: TRBJ1-1
DNA: TGCAGCGTTTCTCCGACAGGGGCCACTGAAGCTTTCTTT
CDR3: CSVSPTGATEAFF

V: TRBV20-1
D: -
size: few
J: TRBJ2-5
DNA: TGCAGTGCTAGAAGTGCAGGGAAATTTTGGGAGACCCAGTACTTC
CDR3: CSARSAGKFWETQYF

V: TRBV4-1
D: -
size: -
J: TRBJ2-5
DNA: TGCGCCAGCAGCCAAGAGGGTGGGACCCAGTACTTC
CDR3: CASSQEGGTQYF

V: TRBV6-5
D: TRBD1
size: -
J: TRBJ1-6
DNA: TGTGCCAGCAGTTACCGGACAGGGGAGTTCAATTCACCCCTCCACTTT
CDR3: CASSYRTGEFNSPLHF

V: TRBV3-1
D: -
size: -
J: TRBJ1-2
DNA: TGTGCCAGCAGCCAGCCATACAAGGGGGGCGACTATGGCTACACCTTC
CDR3: CASSQPYKGGDYGYTF

V: TRBV7-8
D: -
size: many
J: TRBJ2-5
DNA: TGTGCCAGCAGCTTAGCGCCCAGGGGAGAGACCCAGTACTTC
CDR3: CASSLAPRGETQYF

V: TRBV3-1
D: -
size: -
J: TRBJ2-5
DNA: TGTGCCAGCAGCCAAGATGCCCCCCGGACCCAGTACTTC
CDR3: CASSQDAPRTQYF

V: TRBV7-9
D: -
size: -
J: TRBJ1-4
DNA: TGTGCCAGCAGCTCAAGTGAAAAACTGTTTTTT
CDR3: CASSSSEKLFF

V: TRBV20-1
D: TRBD1
size: -
J: TRBJ1-2
DNA: TGCAGTGCTAGCAGACCGGGACAGTATTATAACTATGGCTACACCTTC
CDR3: CSASRPGQYYNYGYTF

V: TRBV11-2
D: -
size: many
J: TRBJ2-7
DNA: TGTGCCAGCAGCCGGACAGTCGGGGACGAGCAGTACTTC
CDR3: CASSRTVGDEQYF

V: TRBV20-1
D: -
size: many
J: TRBJ2-1
DNA: TGCAGTGCTAGAGATTCCTACCACACGTTCTTC
CDR3: CSARDSYHTFF

V: TRBV12-3/TRBV12-4
D: -
size: -
J: TRBJ2-3
DNA: TGTGCCAGCAGCCCCATGGCCGTAGATACGCAGTATTTT
CDR3: CASSPMAVDTQYF

V: TRBV4-2
D: -
size: -
J: TRBJ1-1
DNA: TGTGCCAGCAGCCTCGAACGAAGTCAGAACACTGAAGCTTTCTTT
CDR3: CASSLERSQNTEAFF

V: TRBV5-1
D: TRBD1
size: -
J: TRBJ1-1
DNA: TGCGCCAGCAGCGGGCGGACAGGGGACACTGAAGCTTTCTTT
CDR3: CASSGRTGDTEAFF

V: TRBV11-2
D: -
size: -
J: TRBJ2-5
DNA: TGTGCCAGCAGCTTACTGCGAGGGGCAGAGACCCAGTACTTC
CDR3: CASSLLRGAETQYF

V: TRBV6-5
D: -
size: -
J: TRBJ1-5
DNA: TGTGCCACCTCAGTCGAGGTTAGCAATCAGCCCCAGCATTTT
CDR3: CATSVEVSNQPQHF

V: TRBV3-1
D: TRBD2
size: -
J: TRBJ2-5
DNA: TGTGCCAGCAGCCAGGATTCGACCGGGGGGGAAGAGACCCAGTACTTC
CDR3: CASSQDSTGGEETQYF

V: TRBV6-6
D: -
size: few
J: TRBJ1-2
DNA: TGTGCCAGCAGTTACTCGGGACTAAACTATGGCTACACCTTC
CDR3: CASSYSGLNYGYTF

V: TRBV27
D: -
size: -
J: TRBJ1-4
DNA: TGTGCCAGCAGTTATCGGGGATTCGGAGGTGAAAAACTGTTTTTT
CDR3: CASSYRGFGGEKLFF

V: TRBV5-1
D: TRBD1
size: many
J: TRBJ2-3
DNA: TGCGCCAGCAGCTTGGGGCAGGGGGCGGATACGCAGTATTTT
CDR3: CASSLGQGADTQYF

V: TRBV2
D: TRBD1
size: -
J: TRBJ2-7
DNA: TGTGCCAGCAGCAGAACCCAGGTTGGGCAGGGGGTCTACGAGCAGTACTTC
CDR3: CASSRTQVGQGVYEQYF

V: TRBV6-5
D: TRBD2
size: once
J: TRBJ2-1
DNA: TGTGCCAGCATTAAATATTCTAGCGGGACGTTCAGTGAGCAGTTCTTC
CDR3: CASIKYSSGTFSEQFF